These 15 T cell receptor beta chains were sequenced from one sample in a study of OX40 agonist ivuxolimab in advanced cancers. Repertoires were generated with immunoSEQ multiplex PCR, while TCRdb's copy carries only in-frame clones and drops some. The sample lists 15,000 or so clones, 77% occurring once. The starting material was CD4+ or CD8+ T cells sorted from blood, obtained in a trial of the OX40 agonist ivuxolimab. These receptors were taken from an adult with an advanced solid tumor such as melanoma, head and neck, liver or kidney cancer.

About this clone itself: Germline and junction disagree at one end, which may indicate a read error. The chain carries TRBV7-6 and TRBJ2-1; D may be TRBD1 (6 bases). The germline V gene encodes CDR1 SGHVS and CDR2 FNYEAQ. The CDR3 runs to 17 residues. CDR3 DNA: TGTGCCAGCAGCCGAGGACAGCGATTCTACAATGACAAGGAGCAGTTCTTC. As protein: CASSRGQRFYNDKEQFF. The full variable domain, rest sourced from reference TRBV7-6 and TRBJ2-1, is GAGVSQSPRYKVTKRGQDVALRCDPISGHVSLYWYRQALGQGPEFLTYFNYEAQQDKSGLPNDRFSAERPEGSISTLTIQRTEQRDSAMYRCASSRGQRFYNDKEQFFGPGTRLTVL.

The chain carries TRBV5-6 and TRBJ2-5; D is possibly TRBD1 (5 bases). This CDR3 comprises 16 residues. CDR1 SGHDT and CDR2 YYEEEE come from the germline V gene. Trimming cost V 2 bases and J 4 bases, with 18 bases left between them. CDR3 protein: CASSLYTLGRGETQYF. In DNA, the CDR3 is TGTGCCAGCAGCTTATACACCCTTGGAAGGGGAGAGACCCAGTACTTC.

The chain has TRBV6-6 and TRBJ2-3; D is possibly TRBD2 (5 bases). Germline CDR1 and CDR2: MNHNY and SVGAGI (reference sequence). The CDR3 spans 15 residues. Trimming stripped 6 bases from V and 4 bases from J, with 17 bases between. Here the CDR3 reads CASRSGNGLADTQYF. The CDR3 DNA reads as TGTGCCAGCAGGTCGGGGAACGGGCTGGCAGATACGCAGTATTTT.

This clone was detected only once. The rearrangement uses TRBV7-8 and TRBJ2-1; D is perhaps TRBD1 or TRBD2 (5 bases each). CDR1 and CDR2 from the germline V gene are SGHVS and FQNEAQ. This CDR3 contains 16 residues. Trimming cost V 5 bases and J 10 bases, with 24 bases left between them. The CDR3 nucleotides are TGTGCCAGCAGCATTGTACACGGGACGGGACCTTGGGAGCAGTTCTTC. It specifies CASSIVHGTGPWEQFF.

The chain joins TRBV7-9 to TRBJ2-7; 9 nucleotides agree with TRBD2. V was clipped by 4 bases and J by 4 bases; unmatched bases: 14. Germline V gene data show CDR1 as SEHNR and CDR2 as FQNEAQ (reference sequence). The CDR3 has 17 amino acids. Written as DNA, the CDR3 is TGTGCCAGCAGCTCTTCGACTAGCGGCAGCGCGCCGTACGAGCAGTACTTC. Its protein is CASSSSTSGSAPYEQYF.

The CDR3 bases are TGTGCCAGCAGCTTAAGCCGTCTAGGTTCTGAAGCTTTCTTT. Encoded protein: CASSLSRLGSEAFF. J is TRBJ1-1 and V is TRBV7-2; the D is unclear. From germline, CDR1 is SGHTA and CDR2 FQGNSA. V shed 2 bases and J shed 6 bases, with 13 bases lying between them. The CDR3 extends over 14 amino acids.

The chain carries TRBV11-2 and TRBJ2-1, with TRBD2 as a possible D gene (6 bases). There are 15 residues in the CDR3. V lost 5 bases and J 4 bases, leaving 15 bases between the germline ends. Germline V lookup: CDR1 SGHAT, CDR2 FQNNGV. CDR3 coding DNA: TGTGCCAGCAGCGCCCGAGGAGGGATATACAATGAGCAGTTCTTC. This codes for CASSARGGIYNEQFF.

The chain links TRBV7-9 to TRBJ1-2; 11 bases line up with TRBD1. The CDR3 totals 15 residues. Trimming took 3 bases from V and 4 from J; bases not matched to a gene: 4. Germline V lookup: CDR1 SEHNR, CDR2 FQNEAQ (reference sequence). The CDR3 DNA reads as TGTGCCAGCAGCTTCCGGGACAGGGGGATCTATGGCTACACCTTC. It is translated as CASSFRDRGIYGYTF.

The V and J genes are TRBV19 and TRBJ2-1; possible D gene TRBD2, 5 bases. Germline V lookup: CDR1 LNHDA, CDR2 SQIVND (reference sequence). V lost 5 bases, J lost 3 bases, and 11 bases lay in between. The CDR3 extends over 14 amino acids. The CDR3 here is CASSWRVDYNEQFF. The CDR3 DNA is TGTGCCAGTAGTTGGCGGGTGGACTACAATGAGCAGTTCTTC.

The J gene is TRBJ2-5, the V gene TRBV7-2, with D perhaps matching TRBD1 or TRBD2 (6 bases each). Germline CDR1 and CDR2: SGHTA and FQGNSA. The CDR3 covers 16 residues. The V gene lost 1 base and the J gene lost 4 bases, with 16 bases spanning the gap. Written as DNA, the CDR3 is TGTGCCAGCAGCTTAGTGTTTTCGGAGGGGGGAGAGACCCAGTACTTC. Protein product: CASSLVFSEGGETQYF.

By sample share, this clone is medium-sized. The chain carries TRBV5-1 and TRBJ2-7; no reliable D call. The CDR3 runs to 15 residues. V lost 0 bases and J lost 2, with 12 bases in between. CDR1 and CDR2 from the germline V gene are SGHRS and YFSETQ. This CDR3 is CASSLDLGLTYEQYF. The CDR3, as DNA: TGCGCCAGCAGCTTGGATCTAGGCCTAACCTACGAGCAGTACTTC.

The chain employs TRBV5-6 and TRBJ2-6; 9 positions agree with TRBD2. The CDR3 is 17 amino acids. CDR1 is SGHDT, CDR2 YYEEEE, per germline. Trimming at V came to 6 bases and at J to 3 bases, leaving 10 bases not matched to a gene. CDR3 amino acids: CASTVLAGGHGANVLTF. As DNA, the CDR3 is TGTGCCAGCACCGTCCTGGCGGGAGGGCATGGGGCCAACGTCCTGACTTTC.

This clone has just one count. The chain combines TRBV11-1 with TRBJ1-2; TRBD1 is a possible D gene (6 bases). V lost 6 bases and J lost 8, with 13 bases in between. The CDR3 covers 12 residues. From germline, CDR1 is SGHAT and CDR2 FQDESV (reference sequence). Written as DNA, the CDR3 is TGTGCCAGCAGACGTGAGGGGGACGGCTACACCTTC. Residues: CASRREGDGYTF.

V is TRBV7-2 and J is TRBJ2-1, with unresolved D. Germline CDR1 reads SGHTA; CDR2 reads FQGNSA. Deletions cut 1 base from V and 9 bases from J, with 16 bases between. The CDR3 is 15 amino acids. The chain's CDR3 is CASSLDLVARLEQFF. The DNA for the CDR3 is TGTGCCAGCAGCTTAGATCTCGTGGCTAGGCTTGAGCAGTTCTTC.

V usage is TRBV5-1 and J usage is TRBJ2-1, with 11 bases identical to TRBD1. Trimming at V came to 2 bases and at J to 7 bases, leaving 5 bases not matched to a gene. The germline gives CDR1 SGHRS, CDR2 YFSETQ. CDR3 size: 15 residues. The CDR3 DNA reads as TGCGCCAGCAGCTTAGTGGGACAGGGGGTAAATGAGCAGTTCTTC. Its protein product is CASSLVGQGVNEQFF.